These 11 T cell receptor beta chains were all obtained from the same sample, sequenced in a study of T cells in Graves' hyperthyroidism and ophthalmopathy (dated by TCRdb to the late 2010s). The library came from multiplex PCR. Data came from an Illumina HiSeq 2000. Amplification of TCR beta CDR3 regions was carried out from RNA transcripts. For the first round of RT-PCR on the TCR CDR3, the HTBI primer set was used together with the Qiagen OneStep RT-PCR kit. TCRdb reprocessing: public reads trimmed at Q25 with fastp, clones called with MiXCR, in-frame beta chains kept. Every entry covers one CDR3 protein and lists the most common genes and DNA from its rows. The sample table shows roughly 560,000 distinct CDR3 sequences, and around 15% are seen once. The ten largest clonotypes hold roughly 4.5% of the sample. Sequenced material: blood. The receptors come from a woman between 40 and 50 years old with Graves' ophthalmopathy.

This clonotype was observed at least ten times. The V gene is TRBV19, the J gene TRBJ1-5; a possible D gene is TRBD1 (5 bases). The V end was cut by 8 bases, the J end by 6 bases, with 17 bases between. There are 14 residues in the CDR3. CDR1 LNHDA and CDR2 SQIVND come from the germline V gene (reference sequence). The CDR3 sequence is CASCWTGGGQPQHF. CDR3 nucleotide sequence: TGTGCCAGTTGTTGGACCGGCGGGGGTCAGCCCCAGCATTTT.

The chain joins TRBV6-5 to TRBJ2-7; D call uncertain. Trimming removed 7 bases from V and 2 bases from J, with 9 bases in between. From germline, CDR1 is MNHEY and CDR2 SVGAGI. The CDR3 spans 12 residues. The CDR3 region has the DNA TGTGCCAGCATTTCTCCCACCTACGAGCAGTACTTC. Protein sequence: CASISPTYEQYF.

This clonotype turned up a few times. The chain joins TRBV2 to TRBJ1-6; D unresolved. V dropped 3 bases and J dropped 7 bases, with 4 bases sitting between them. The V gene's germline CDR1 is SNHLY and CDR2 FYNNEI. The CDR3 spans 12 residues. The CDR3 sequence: CASSDTNSPLHF. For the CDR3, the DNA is TGTGCCAGCAGTGATACCAATTCACCCCTCCACTTT.

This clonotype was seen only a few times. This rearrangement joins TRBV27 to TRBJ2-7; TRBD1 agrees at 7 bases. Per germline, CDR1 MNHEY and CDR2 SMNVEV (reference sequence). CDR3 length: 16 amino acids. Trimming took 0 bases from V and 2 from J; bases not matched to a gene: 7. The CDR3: CASSLSIDRAAYEQYF. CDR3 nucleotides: TGTGCCAGCAGTTTATCGATTGACAGGGCTGCCTACGAGCAGTACTTC.

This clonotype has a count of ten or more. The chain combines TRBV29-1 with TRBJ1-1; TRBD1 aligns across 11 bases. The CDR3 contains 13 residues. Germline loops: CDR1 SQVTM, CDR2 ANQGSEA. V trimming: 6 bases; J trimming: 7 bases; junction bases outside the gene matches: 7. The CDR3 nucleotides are TGCAGCGTCGGGCGGACAGGGGGCCTTGAAGCTTTCTTT. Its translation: CSVGRTGGLEAFF.

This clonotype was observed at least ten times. This CDR3 reads CSASSSGIGPQHF. The CDR3 nucleotides are TGCAGTGCTAGTTCATCTGGGATTGGGCCCCAGCATTTT. The chain joins TRBV20-1 to TRBJ1-5; D remains ambiguous. CDR1 DFQATT and CDR2 SNEGSKA come from the germline V gene (reference sequence). The CDR3 contains 13 residues. The V end was cut by 3 bases, the J end by 9 bases, with 15 bases between.

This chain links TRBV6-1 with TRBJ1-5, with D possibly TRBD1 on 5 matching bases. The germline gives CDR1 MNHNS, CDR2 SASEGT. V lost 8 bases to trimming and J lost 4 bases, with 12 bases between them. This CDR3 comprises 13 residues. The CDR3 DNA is TGTGCCAGCGACACTAACAGGAATCAGCCCCAGCATTTT. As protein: CASDTNRNQPQHF.

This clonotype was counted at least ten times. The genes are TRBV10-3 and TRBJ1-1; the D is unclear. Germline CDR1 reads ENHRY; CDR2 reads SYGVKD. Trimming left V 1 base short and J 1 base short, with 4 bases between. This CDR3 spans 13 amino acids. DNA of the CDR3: TGTGCCATCAGTGAGTACGGGAACACTGAAGCTTTCTTT. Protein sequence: CAISEYGNTEAFF.

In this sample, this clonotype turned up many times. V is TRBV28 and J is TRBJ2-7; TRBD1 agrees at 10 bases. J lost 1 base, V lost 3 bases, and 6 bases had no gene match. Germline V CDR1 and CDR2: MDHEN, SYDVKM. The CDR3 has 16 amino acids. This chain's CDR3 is CASSFGGTGVSYEQYF. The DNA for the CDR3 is TGTGCCAGCAGTTTCGGTGGGACAGGGGTATCCTACGAGCAGTACTTC.

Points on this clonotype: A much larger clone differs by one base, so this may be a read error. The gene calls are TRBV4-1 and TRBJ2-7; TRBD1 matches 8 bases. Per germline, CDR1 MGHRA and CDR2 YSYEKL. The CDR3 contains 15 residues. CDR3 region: CASGQAPTGVYEQYF. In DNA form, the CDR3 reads TGCGCCAGCGGCCAAGCTCCGACAGGGGTCTACGAGCAGTACTTC.

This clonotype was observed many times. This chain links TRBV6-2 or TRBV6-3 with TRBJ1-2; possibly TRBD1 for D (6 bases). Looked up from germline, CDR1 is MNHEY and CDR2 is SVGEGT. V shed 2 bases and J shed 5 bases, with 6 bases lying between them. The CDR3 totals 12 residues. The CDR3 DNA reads TGTGCCAGCAGTTACCAGGGGTATGGCTACACCTTC. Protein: CASSYQGYGYTF.